The entry that follows covers one TCR beta chain sequence. Antigen: not known. The PCR had 60 Vbeta and 13 Jbeta primers. Profiling relied on immunoSEQ multiplex PCR, and the TCRdb table lists in-frame clones only, not all of them. The sample records fewer than 65,000 clones, around 77% being singletons. This sample is drawn from a study of cytomegalovirus exposure and HLA in healthy donors. General observations from the study: CMV antigen specificity was confirmed in vitro for a few CMV-associated chains. According to the study, around 180 TCR beta chains were cytomegalovirus-associated.

The CDR3 loop spans 15 amino acids. The V and J ends lost 0 bases and 8 bases, in that order; junction bases with no gene match: 7. The germline V gene has CDR1 LGHNA and CDR2 YSLEER. The sample taken for sequencing was PBMCs. The genes are TRBV4-3 and TRBJ2-1, with 7 bases identical to TRBD1. This clonotype was obtained from a woman between 35 and 50 years old in good health and CMV-seropositive. The CDR3: CASSQEKRGHDEQFF. The CDR3 region has the DNA TGCGCCAGCAGCCAAGAAAAGAGGGGGCACGATGAGCAGTTCTTC.